The next 20 T cell receptor beta chains were all read from a single sample in a study of blood T cell repertoires in COVID-19 (dated by TCRdb to about 2020). The library came from the immunoSEQ multiplex PCR assay. TCRdb obtained this table from immuneACCESS and retained in-frame rearrangements with V and J assigned. These tables miss some clones; where compared with another copy, unresolved V genes account for less than half of the shortfall, and the remainder is unexplained. The sample table holds 50,000 to 70,000 clones, of which roughly nine tenths were seen once. The ten top clones hold 7% to 10% of the sample. The specimen sequenced was peripheral blood. Receptors originate from a woman aged 70-85 years with active COVID-19.

The chain recombines TRBV5-1 with TRBJ1-6, with no clear D. V dropped 0 bases and J dropped 8 bases, with 6 bases sitting between them. CDR1 and CDR2 (germline): SGHRS, YFSETQ. CDR3 size: 13 residues. The CDR3 region is CASSLVTDSPLHF. CDR3 DNA: TGCGCCAGCAGCTTGGTAACGGATTCACCCCTCCACTTT.

The CDR3 here is CASSHDKGDSYNEQFF. CDR3 sequence (DNA): TGTGCCAGCAGCCACGACAAGGGGGACAGCTACAATGAGCAGTTCTTC. The chain has TRBV3-1 (or the pseudogene TRBV3-2) and TRBJ2-1; 7 bases match TRBD1. The V and J ends lost 3 bases and 3 bases, in that order; junction bases with no gene match: 8. CDR1 is LGHDT, CDR2 YNNKEL, per germline (reference sequence). This CDR3 comprises 16 residues.

V and J are TRBV7-9 and TRBJ1-1; D unresolved. The V gene lost 5 bases and the J gene lost 6 bases, with 13 bases spanning the gap. The CDR3 covers 13 residues. Germline CDR1 and CDR2: SEHNR and FQNEAQ (reference sequence). CDR3 sequence reads: CASSRGEVAEAFF. As DNA, the CDR3 is TGTGCCAGCAGCCGTGGTGAGGTCGCTGAAGCTTTCTTT.

The CDR3 coding sequence is TGTGCCAGCAGCCAAGACGCTATGGCTAGCTCCTACGAGCAGTACTTC. Encoded protein: CASSQDAMASSYEQYF. The V and J genes are TRBV3-1 (or the pseudogene TRBV3-2) and TRBJ2-7, with D unclear. Germline V gives CDR1 LGHDT, CDR2 YNNKEL (reference sequence). The V end lost 0 bases, the J end lost 0 bases, and 12 bases lay between the germline ends. CDR3 length: 16 amino acids.

The gene calls are TRBV2 and TRBJ1-1; 7 bases are shared with TRBD1. The V and J ends lost 6 bases and 0 bases, in that order; junction bases with no gene match: 7. CDR1 is SNHLY, CDR2 FYNNEI, per germline. This CDR3 is built from 15 residues. The CDR3 nucleotides are TGTGCCAGCAGGATCCAGGGACAGATGAACACTGAAGCTTTCTTT. Amino acid sequence: CASRIQGQMNTEAFF.

The chain employs TRBV30 and TRBJ2-2, with D tentatively TRBD2 (6 bases). V was shortened by 3 bases and J by 0 bases, with 23 bases between the two germline ends. There are 19 residues in the CDR3. Germline V gene lookup returns CDR1 GTSNPN and CDR2 SVGIG (reference sequence). The CDR3 is CAWRLPGLSLDSNTGELFF. The CDR3 DNA reads as TGTGCCTGGAGGCTACCGGGACTCAGCCTCGATTCGAACACCGGGGAGCTGTTTTTT.

This rearrangement joins TRBV28 to TRBJ1-6; weak D call: TRBD1 (6 bases). Germline loops: CDR1 MDHEN, CDR2 SYDVKM. V dropped 10 bases and J dropped 10 bases, with 23 bases sitting between them. This CDR3 comprises 15 residues. Here the CDR3 DNA reads TGTGCCATCCGAGCCGCGTCAGGGGATGGGTCACCCCTCCACTTT. The encoded protein is CAIRAASGDGSPLHF.

This chain uses TRBV19 with TRBJ2-3; TRBD2 matches 7 bases. The CDR3 extends over 16 amino acids. In germline, CDR1 is LNHDA, CDR2 SQIVND (reference sequence). The ends lost 9 bases at V and 3 bases at J; junction bases unmatched: 15. CDR3 sequence reads: CASQWGGSETTDTQYF. CDR3 bases: TGTGCCAGCCAGTGGGGGGGTAGCGAGACAACAGATACGCAGTATTTT.

The chain employs TRBV24-1 and TRBJ2-1; 8 nucleotides agree with TRBD2. CDR3 length: 16 amino acids. The V gene's germline CDR1 is KGHDR and CDR2 SFDVKD. Unmatched junction bases numbered 10, after V lost 6 bases and J lost 4 bases. The CDR3 DNA follows: TGTGCCACCAGTCCGCCCTCAGCGGGAGAATACAATGAGCAGTTCTTC. It translates to CATSPPSAGEYNEQFF.

The chain links TRBV23-1 to TRBJ2-3; 7 bases are a match to TRBD1. TRBV23-1 is filed as an ORF, its function uncertain. CDR3 size: 14 residues. The J segment lost 7 bases and the V segment lost 5 bases, leaving 9 bases of the junction unmatched. The CDR3 sequence is CASSTRDRLHTQYF. As DNA, the CDR3 is TGCGCCAGCAGTACCCGGGACAGATTGCATACGCAGTATTTT.

As concerns this clone: The junction differs from germline at one of its ends, possibly a read error. J is TRBJ2-7 and V is TRBV2; D unclear. The CDR3 length is 14 residues. The germline CDR1 and CDR2 sequences are SNHLY and FYNNEI. The CDR3 bases are TGTGCCAGCAGGGAAGACTCCCACTCCTACGAGCAGTACTTC. Translated, it gives CASREDSHSYEQYF.

This chain joins TRBV15 and TRBJ1-6; TRBD1 agrees at 7 bases. V was pared by 1 base and J by 7 bases, with 4 bases of the junction left unmatched. The CDR3 is 15 residues long. Per germline, CDR1 LNHNV and CDR2 YYDKDF (reference sequence). The DNA for the CDR3 is TGTGCCACCAGCAGAGTTGAGGGACAGAATTCACCCCTCCACTTT. This codes for CATSRVEGQNSPLHF.

The CDR3 region has the DNA TGTGCCAGCAGCTGGACAGCCAGCATGAACACTGAAGCTTTCTTT. Residues: CASSWTASMNTEAFF. The chain uses TRBV6-5 and TRBJ1-1, with D maybe TRBD1 (6 bases). This CDR3 has 15 amino acids. From germline, CDR1 is MNHEY and CDR2 SVGAGI. The V gene lost 6 bases and the J gene lost 0 bases, with 14 bases spanning the gap.

This clone was detected a few times. V gene TRBV29-1 combines with J gene TRBJ2-7, with 9 nucleotides matching TRBD1. The CDR3 contains 12 residues. The V gene's germline CDR1 is SQVTM and CDR2 ANQGSEA. Trimming at V came to 6 bases and at J to 4 bases, leaving 4 bases not matched to a gene. The CDR3 nucleotides read TGCAGCGTAGGACAGGGGAGATACGAGCAGTACTTC. Protein product: CSVGQGRYEQYF.

The rearrangement links TRBV6-5 to TRBJ1-2, with D uncertain. The CDR3 totals 13 residues. Per the germline V gene, CDR1 is MNHEY and CDR2 is SVGAGI. V lost 0 bases, J lost 5 bases, and 7 bases lay in between. The CDR3 region has the DNA TGTGCCAGCAGTTACTCGGCAGGATATGGCTACACCTTC. It is translated as CASSYSAGYGYTF.

The rearrangement joins TRBV5-1 to TRBJ1-1, with 9 bases matching TRBD1. Trimming at V came to 6 bases and at J to 5 bases, leaving 8 bases not matched to a gene. The V gene's germline CDR1 is SGHRS and CDR2 YFSETQ. The CDR3 is made up of 14 amino acids. The CDR3 DNA reads TGCGCCAGCAATCTTGGGACAGGGAAAACTGAAGCTTTCTTT. It yields the protein CASNLGTGKTEAFF.

The chain employs TRBV10-3 and TRBJ2-1; D uncertain. Per the germline V gene, CDR1 is ENHRY and CDR2 is SYGVKD. The CDR3 sequence is 11 residues long. Trimming pared 10 bases from V and 9 bases from J, leaving 13 bases between. The CDR3: CATLGVGEQFF. CDR3 in DNA: TGTGCCACCTTAGGAGTTGGTGAGCAGTTCTTC.

The chain joins TRBV2 to TRBJ1-2; no reliable D call. V was trimmed by 10 bases and J by 0 bases, leaving 12 bases between them. Germline CDR1 SNHLY, CDR2 FYNNEI. This CDR3 has 13 amino acids. CDR3 DNA sequence: TGTGCCATATGGGTCAGGTCTAACTATGGCTACACCTTC. Translated, it gives CAIWVRSNYGYTF.

V gene TRBV5-4 combines with J gene TRBJ2-3, with D perhaps TRBD1 (5 bases). Per germline, CDR1 SGHNT and CDR2 YYREEE (reference sequence). V dropped 5 bases and J dropped 1 base, with 14 bases sitting between them. The CDR3 spans 15 residues. The CDR3 loop is CASRGPVSGTDTQYF. The CDR3 DNA follows: TGTGCCAGCAGGGGGCCCGTGTCGGGCACAGATACGCAGTATTTT.

The J gene is TRBJ2-7, the V gene TRBV7-2, with TRBD1 matching 9 bases. Germline values: CDR1 SGHTA, CDR2 FQGNSA. The CDR3 runs 16 residues. J lost 3 bases, V lost 4 bases, and 10 bases had no gene match. CDR3 coding DNA: TGTGCCAGCAGCTCCGAGCCGGGACAGGGAAACTACGAGCAGTACTTC. Residues: CASSSEPGQGNYEQYF.